Listed below are T cell receptor beta chains from one sample, sequenced in a study of OX40 agonist ivuxolimab in advanced cancers. The assay was immunoSEQ multiplex PCR, and TCRdb's table has in-frame clones only and misses some. The sample carries around 70,000 clones, 84% recorded once. Sequencing used CD4+ or CD8+ T cells sorted from blood, obtained in a trial of the OX40 agonist ivuxolimab. The receptors derive from an adult with an advanced solid tumor such as melanoma, head and neck, liver or kidney cancer. Both conserved end residues are trimmed from each CDR3.

length	V	CDR3
11	TRBV28	ASSPPDSTEAF
12	TRBV5-1	ASSLGQNYNEQF
13	TRBV19	ASSMGGQGTYEQY
12	TRBV10-3	AISGTGRTYEQY
13	TRBV11-2	ASSLYRDKNYGYT
11	TRBV29-1	SGAVGGRETQY
12	TRBV7-2	ASTPGAASQPQH
11	TRBV10-3	ATRTEEGSPLH
15	TRBV7-2	ASSLGPGGGGGYEQY
12	TRBV6-6	ASSWDRAKSGYT
11	TRBV30	AWSQRARDTQY
11	TRBV13	ASSGGTRLGQY
10	TRBV4-1	ASSSGSDEQF
9	TRBV20-1	SAWREGEAF